This T cell receptor (beta chain) was observed in a study of T cell responses to AZD1222 COVID-19 vaccine. Method: immunoSEQ multiplex PCR; TCRdb's copy keeps in-frame clones and lacks some. The table shows 60,000 to 100,000 clones, with roughly nine tenths occurring only once. The CDR3 runs to 15 residues. V lost 0 bases and J lost 3, with 9 bases in between. CDR1 and CDR2 (germline): LGHNA, YSLEER. The sequence came from an adult in good health. The source was peripheral blood, collected on day 0 of AZD1222 vaccination. The genes are TRBV4-3 and TRBJ2-1; no clear D. DNA of the CDR3: TGCGCCAGCAGCCAAGAGCGGCGGCTCTACAATGAGCAGTTCTTC. Translation gives CASSQERRLYNEQFF.